This T cell receptor beta chain originates from a study of blood T cell repertoires in COVID-19. As for the study in general: Sites in the United States, Italy and Spain provided acute and convalescent COVID-19 samples.

Those enrolled, adults aged about 18 to 89 years, came from about 24 US areas. Participants were placed into cohorts based on the clinical history they reported. The CDR3 sequence is 18 residues long. CDR1 SGHNT and CDR2 YYREEE come from the germline V gene (reference sequence). V shed 1 base and J shed 1 base, with 18 bases lying between them. In the authors' methods: By means of reference gene primer amplification, nucleated cell counts were estimated. Repertoires were generated with immunoSEQ multiplex PCR, while TCRdb's copy carries only in-frame clones and drops some. V and J calls and clone size follow that table, whereas D and trimming were derived from the DNA. The sample has some 200,000 clones; 65% to 85% are singletons.

The rearrangement joins TRBV5-4 to TRBJ2-1; weak D call: TRBD2 (7 bases). The sample consisted of PBMCs or T cells enriched from blood (not recorded which). The sequence was collected from a woman between 40 and 55 years old with acute COVID-19. CDR3 in DNA: TGTGCCAGCAGCTTGACAGGGAGGGGGGCGCGGTCCTACAATGAGCAGTTCTTC. The encoded protein is CASSLTGRGARSYNEQFF.